Following are 19 T cell receptor beta chains from one sample sequenced in a study of beta chain features in type 1 diabetes. Expressed TCRB transcripts were sequenced because the entire RNA isolate underwent reverse transcription. The repertoire was sequenced with immunoSEQ multiplex PCR; TCRdb's copy has only in-frame clones and lacks some. The data show 150,000 or so clones, with 7.5% to 9.5% seen just once and about 2.1% held by the top ten. The material sequenced was central memory CD4+ T cells from blood. These receptors all stem from a young woman in good health.

In its sample, this clone was seen a few times. This chain links TRBV30 with TRBJ1-2; 7 nucleotides match TRBD1. CDR1 and CDR2 (germline): GTSNPN, SVGIG (reference sequence). This CDR3 region has 17 residues. Losses at the gene ends were 5 bases for V and 0 bases for J; bases not matched to a gene: 15. The CDR3 sequence: CAWGRDRSFRANYGYTF. CDR3 DNA sequence: TGTGCCTGGGGCCGGGACAGATCCTTTCGCGCTAACTATGGCTACACCTTC.

The genes are TRBV12-5 and TRBJ2-1, with TRBD2 as a possible D gene (5 bases). V was clipped by 1 base and J by 8 bases, with 15 bases between them. The CDR3 length is 15 residues. Germline assignment: CDR1 LGHNT and CDR2 FRNRAP. The CDR3 bases are TGTGCTAGTGGTTTGGGACGGTCTAACGGGGATGAGCAGTTCTTC. Encoded protein: CASGLGRSNGDEQFF.

This clone has at least ten counts. J is TRBJ2-4 and V is TRBV19; TRBD1 aligns across 10 bases. The length of the CDR3 is 16 residues. The trim removed 6 bases at V and 7 bases at J, leaving 12 bases unmatched. Germline values: CDR1 LNHDA, CDR2 SQIVND (reference sequence). The CDR3 is CASSTARTGGTNIQYF. The CDR3 nucleotides read TGTGCCAGTAGCACAGCACGGACAGGGGGAACGAACATTCAGTACTTC.

This clone was seen a few times. The CDR3 loop reads CASTPGGYTNEKLFF. CDR3 bases: TGTGCCAGCACCCCCGGGGGGTACACTAATGAAAAACTGTTTTTT. The V and J genes are TRBV7-2 and TRBJ1-4; D is possibly TRBD1 (5 bases). CDR3 length: 15 amino acids. Germline CDR1 SGHTA, CDR2 FQGNSA. Trimming pared 7 bases from V and 2 bases from J, leaving 14 bases between.

This clone was seen a handful of times. The V gene is TRBV9, the J gene TRBJ1-5; D gene uncertain. This CDR3 comprises 15 residues. V was clipped by 2 bases and J by 0 bases, with 9 bases between them. Germline CDR1 reads SGDLS; CDR2 reads YYNGEE. CDR3 DNA: TGTGCCAGCAGCGTTCATCAGGATAGCAATCAGCCCCAGCATTTT. This translates into CASSVHQDSNQPQHF.

The chain links TRBV10-3 to TRBJ1-6; 7 bases agree with TRBD1. The CDR3 covers 14 residues. V was pared by 4 bases and J by 7 bases, with 4 bases of the junction left unmatched. CDR1 ENHRY and CDR2 SYGVKD come from the germline V gene. CDR3 residues: CAISAQGENSPLHF. The CDR3 nucleotides read TGTGCCATCAGTGCGCAGGGGGAGAATTCACCCCTCCACTTT.

This clone has just a few counts. This chain connects TRBV19 to TRBJ2-1; TRBD2 aligns across 12 bases. The V and J ends lost 5 bases and 0 bases, in that order; junction bases with no gene match: 5. The CDR3 sequence is 17 residues long. Germline CDR1 reads LNHDA; CDR2 reads SQIVND (reference sequence). The CDR3 DNA follows: TGTGCCAGTAGTCAGACTAGCGGGAGTCTCTCCTACAATGAGCAGTTCTTC. Residues: CASSQTSGSLSYNEQFF.

This clone turned up a few times. This chain links TRBV9 with TRBJ1-5, with no clear D. Trimming left V 2 bases short and J 4 bases short, with 10 bases between. Germline CDR1 SGDLS, CDR2 YYNGEE. There are 14 residues in the CDR3. The CDR3 loop reads CASSVGGKNQPQHF. As DNA, the CDR3 is TGTGCCAGCAGCGTGGGAGGGAAAAATCAGCCCCAGCATTTT.

This clone was detected only a few times. The gene calls are TRBV4-3 and TRBJ2-3, with D possibly being TRBD1 (6 bases). Trimming shortened V by 1 base and J by 1 base, and 12 bases separated the two germline ends. Germline CDR1 and CDR2: LGHNA and YSLEER. The CDR3 contains 16 residues. The CDR3: CASSQAGTPGTDTQYF. CDR3 DNA: TGCGCCAGCAGCCAAGCCGGGACACCGGGCACAGATACGCAGTATTTT.

This clone was detected only a few times. The chain joins TRBV23-1 to TRBJ1-3; 7 bases are shared with TRBD1. TRBV23-1 is known as an ORF, though its function is uncertain. The junction had 5 bases not matched to a gene; V was cut back by 0 bases and J by 0 bases. This CDR3 region has 17 residues. CDR3 nucleotide sequence: TGCGCCAGCAGTCAATCAGGGGGCGAGAGCTCTGGAAACACCATATATTTT. Its translation is CASSQSGGESSGNTIYF.

The V call is TRBV15, the J call TRBJ1-3; no definite D call. CDR1 LNHNV and CDR2 YYDKDF come from the germline V gene (reference sequence). The CDR3 spans 14 residues. Trimming shortened V by 4 bases and J by 3 bases, and 10 bases separated the two germline ends. This CDR3 reads CATSNTRSGNTIYF. For the CDR3, the DNA is TGTGCCACCAGCAACACGCGGAGTGGAAACACCATATATTTT.

This clone was counted between two and nine times. The chain carries TRBV7-9 and TRBJ2-3; D is unresolved. Trimming shortened V by 5 bases and J by 5 bases, and 11 bases separated the two germline ends. The CDR3 runs 13 residues. CDR1 is SEHNR and CDR2 is FQNEAQ in the germline V gene (reference sequence). CDR3 nucleotides: TGTGCCAGCAGCGCGCGACTTGGAGATACGCAGTATTTT. This gives the protein CASSARLGDTQYF. The whole variable domain, filled in from reference TRBV7-9 and TRBJ2-3, reads DTGVSQNPRHKITKRGQNVTFRCDPISEHNRLYWYRQTLGQGPEFLTYFQNEAQLEKSRLLSDRFSAERPKGSFSTLEIQRTEQGDSAMYLCASSARLGDTQYFGPGTRLTVL.

This clone has just a few counts. The CDR3 sequence: CASRWTGGDSYEQYF. The CDR3 DNA sequence: TGTGCCAGCAGATGGACAGGGGGCGACTCCTACGAGCAGTACTTC. This chain joins TRBV6-5 and TRBJ2-7, with 11 bases aligning to TRBD1. Germline V CDR1 and CDR2: MNHEY, SVGAGI. Trimming took 6 bases from V and 0 from J; bases not matched to a gene: 4. The CDR3 spans 15 residues.

There are a few counts of this clone. The CDR3 bases are TGTGCCACCAACCGGGACAGGGGGTGGGGTGAGCAGTTCTTC. Its protein product is CATNRDRGWGEQFF. The chain recombines TRBV6-1 with TRBJ2-1, with 11 bases lining up with TRBD1. The CDR3 runs 14 residues. After removal of 10 bases from V and 9 bases from J, the junction contained 11 bases not matched to a gene. The germline CDR1 and CDR2 sequences are MNHNS and SASEGT.

Here the CDR3 DNA reads TGTGCCAGTAGTTTGTTGGGGGCAGGGGGCCCAGAATCCAACGTCCTGACTTTC. This translates into CASSLLGAGGPESNVLTF. The genes are TRBV19 and TRBJ2-6, with 8 bases identical to TRBD1. V trimming: 5 bases; J trimming: 8 bases; junction bases outside the gene matches: 17. CDR3 length: 18 amino acids. Germline loops: CDR1 LNHDA, CDR2 SQIVND (reference sequence).

V and J are TRBV7-9 and TRBJ1-6, with D unclear. The CDR3 extends over 14 amino acids. Looked up from germline, CDR1 is SEHNR and CDR2 is FQNEAQ (reference sequence). The germline V and J ends were trimmed by 8 bases and 0 bases, with 8 bases remaining between them. CDR3 coding DNA: TGTGCCAGCTATGAGAGCTCCTATAATTCACCCCTCCACTTT. This codes for CASYESSYNSPLHF.

This clone occurred a few times. The CDR3 sequence: CASSVQTSGRAFQTYNEQFF. In DNA, the CDR3 is TGTGCCAGCAGCGTGCAGACTAGCGGGAGGGCCTTTCAAACCTACAATGAGCAGTTCTTC. The chain couples TRBV5-4 to TRBJ2-1; 14 positions match TRBD2. Germline V gene data show CDR1 as SGHNT and CDR2 as YYREEE (reference sequence). The CDR3 totals 20 residues. Trimming cost V 4 bases and J 2 bases; bases outside gene matches: 14.

The CDR3 protein is CASSSQRGPQETQYF. DNA of the CDR3: TGTGCCAGTAGTTCCCAGCGGGGGCCCCAAGAGACCCAGTACTTC. V gene TRBV19 combines with J gene TRBJ2-5; 8 bases match TRBD2. CDR1 and CDR2 (germline): LNHDA, SQIVND (reference sequence). Trimming removed 5 bases from V and 1 base from J; junction bases left unmatched: 6. The CDR3 contains 15 residues.

This clone occurred a few times. The V gene is TRBV2, the J gene TRBJ2-3, with unresolved D. The CDR3 is 12 residues long. The germline V and J ends were trimmed by 8 bases and 4 bases, with 10 bases remaining between them. Germline V gene lookup returns CDR1 SNHLY and CDR2 FYNNEI. CDR3 in amino acids: CASAPRPDTQYF. CDR3 nucleotide sequence: TGTGCCAGCGCGCCCCGCCCAGATACGCAGTATTTT.